This T cell receptor (beta chain) comes out of a study of blood T cell repertoires in COVID-19. At the level of the study: The United States, Italy and Spain were the sources of the acute and convalescent COVID-19 samples. T cells, B-cell-depleted T cells, or PBMCs supplied cDNA or gDNA.

As handled by the study authors: Reference gene primer amplification yielded estimated nucleated cell counts. Method: immunoSEQ multiplex PCR; TCRdb's copy keeps in-frame clones and lacks some. V and J calls plus clone size are reproduced from that table; the DNA served to infer D and trimming. The table shows approximately 170,000 clones, with about 83% occurring only once. Germline CDR1 and CDR2: MNHEY and SMNVEV (reference sequence). The CDR3 spans 15 residues. Trimming took 8 bases from V and 8 from J, leaving 24 bases between them. Sequences were obtained from peripheral blood. The sequence was obtained from a man between 18 and 29 years old with active or convalescent COVID-19. The V and J genes are TRBV27 and TRBJ1-2; perhaps TRBD1 as D (5 bases). The CDR3 DNA follows: TGTGCCAGCTCCCCGGGCTGGGGGGAACAAGAAGGCTACACCTTC. Translated: CASSPGWGEQEGYTF.